This is a list of T cell receptor beta chains from one sample in a study of blood T cell repertoires in COVID-19. Clones were read by immunoSEQ multiplex PCR, and TCRdb kept only the in-frame ones, dropping some. Of around 100,000 clones listed, roughly 80% are singletons. Sequencing was performed on peripheral blood. These receptors originate from a man in his 70s with acute or convalescent COVID-19. CDR3s leave out the opening cysteine and the closing phenylalanine or tryptophan. Each record gives: J gene, V gene, clone size, CDR3 protein. Clone sizes are given selectively: once, few, many, or a class where the clone is expanded.

J gene: TRBJ2-7; V gene: TRBV6-5; clone size: .; CDR3 protein: ASSPGTSLFYEQY
J gene: TRBJ1-1; V gene: TRBV19; clone size: once; CDR3 protein: ASSDRERLTEAF
J gene: TRBJ2-7; V gene: TRBV7-2; clone size: .; CDR3 protein: ASSSGSHRNEQY
J gene: TRBJ1-2; V gene: TRBV28; clone size: once; CDR3 protein: ASSLAQRGGYGYT
J gene: TRBJ1-3; V gene: TRBV5-6; clone size: .; CDR3 protein: ASSRNTGTTGNTIY
J gene: TRBJ2-7; V gene: TRBV18; clone size: .; CDR3 protein: ASSPTQTVYEQY
J gene: TRBJ1-1; V gene: TRBV7-3; clone size: .; CDR3 protein: ASTSDRPEAF
J gene: TRBJ2-7; V gene: TRBV5-4; clone size: .; CDR3 protein: ASSFDRSYEQY
J gene: TRBJ2-5; V gene: TRBV5-1; clone size: .; CDR3 protein: ASSADRQETQY
J gene: TRBJ2-3; V gene: TRBV7-8; clone size: .; CDR3 protein: ASSFEGGKADTQY
J gene: TRBJ1-4; V gene: TRBV19; clone size: .; CDR3 protein: ASTSKGQTNEKLF
J gene: TRBJ1-5; V gene: TRBV27; clone size: once; CDR3 protein: ASSPLDLDRAFNQPQH
J gene: TRBJ2-7; V gene: TRBV29-1; clone size: .; CDR3 protein: SIQGPDEQY
J gene: TRBJ1-6; V gene: TRBV28; clone size: .; CDR3 protein: ASSNDRLPH
J gene: TRBJ2-3; V gene: TRBV2; clone size: once; CDR3 protein: ASSLHDSPGTDTQY
J gene: TRBJ2-7; V gene: TRBV9; clone size: .; CDR3 protein: ASSVAVGVAYEQY
J gene: TRBJ2-6; V gene: TRBV29-1; clone size: .; CDR3 protein: SVEEGGYGANVLT
J gene: TRBJ1-4; V gene: TRBV28; clone size: .; CDR3 protein: ASRGGLEKLF
J gene: TRBJ2-7; V gene: TRBV5-1; clone size: .; CDR3 protein: ASSLASIGGEQY
J gene: TRBJ1-3; V gene: TRBV30; clone size: .; CDR3 protein: AWGKPGQGVVFGNTIY
J gene: TRBJ2-3; V gene: TRBV3-1/TRBV3-2; clone size: .; CDR3 protein: ASSYRQGTDTQY
J gene: TRBJ2-7; V gene: TRBV5-1; clone size: .; CDR3 protein: ASSFQDRVNEQY
J gene: TRBJ1-3; V gene: TRBV7-9; clone size: .; CDR3 protein: ASSASTVRRNTIY
J gene: TRBJ1-5; V gene: TRBV29-1; clone size: .; CDR3 protein: SVLGTGGVGGNQPQH
J gene: TRBJ2-1; V gene: TRBV5-1; clone size: .; CDR3 protein: ASSPIAGSNNEQF
J gene: TRBJ1-2; V gene: TRBV7-3; clone size: .; CDR3 protein: ASSRPGQTNYGYT
J gene: TRBJ1-1; V gene: TRBV7-9; clone size: .; CDR3 protein: ASSLGRVGSEAF
J gene: TRBJ1-5; V gene: TRBV4-1; clone size: .; CDR3 protein: ASSQWGDRSNQPQH
J gene: TRBJ1-5; V gene: TRBV9; clone size: .; CDR3 protein: ASSEGREGNQPQH
J gene: TRBJ1-2; V gene: TRBV24-1; clone size: few; CDR3 protein: ATSDRDSGGYT
J gene: TRBJ2-4; V gene: TRBV28; clone size: .; CDR3 protein: ASSGQGAGYIQY
J gene: TRBJ2-3; V gene: TRBV9; clone size: once; CDR3 protein: ASSDPLAGSTDTQY
J gene: TRBJ2-7; V gene: TRBV15; clone size: .; CDR3 protein: ATSRTGAGYEQY
J gene: TRBJ1-5; V gene: TRBV9; clone size: .; CDR3 protein: ASSARDTYNQPQH
J gene: TRBJ1-1; V gene: TRBV3-1/TRBV3-2; clone size: .; CDR3 protein: ASSQQGSGATEAF
J gene: TRBJ2-7; V gene: TRBV25-1; clone size: .; CDR3 protein: ASSFGQGGYEQY
J gene: TRBJ2-7; V gene: TRBV4-2; clone size: few; CDR3 protein: ASSQDGSGNYEQY
J gene: TRBJ1-6; V gene: TRBV2; clone size: .; CDR3 protein: ASSVVQGAISPLH
J gene: TRBJ1-2; V gene: TRBV28; clone size: few; CDR3 protein: ASIQGGGGYT
J gene: TRBJ2-1; V gene: TRBV5-1; clone size: .; CDR3 protein: ASSLAGLDNEQF
J gene: TRBJ1-1; V gene: TRBV3-1/TRBV3-2; clone size: .; CDR3 protein: ASSQDGSTEAF
J gene: TRBJ1-6; V gene: TRBV28; clone size: once; CDR3 protein: ASSLLGTGVSPLH
J gene: TRBJ1-2; V gene: TRBV6-5; clone size: .; CDR3 protein: ASSPQTGGGYT
J gene: TRBJ1-6; V gene: TRBV10-3; clone size: .; CDR3 protein: AISGSPDNSPLH
J gene: TRBJ1-2; V gene: TRBV3-1/TRBV3-2; clone size: once; CDR3 protein: ASSQGSGGIYGYT
J gene: TRBJ1-1; V gene: TRBV18; clone size: .; CDR3 protein: ASSPQRETEAF
J gene: TRBJ2-6; V gene: TRBV18; clone size: .; CDR3 protein: ASSRDSPSGANVLT
J gene: TRBJ1-3; V gene: TRBV7-9; clone size: once; CDR3 protein: ASRSDRGPGNTIY
J gene: TRBJ2-6; V gene: TRBV6-6; clone size: .; CDR3 protein: ASSLRIFTSGANVLT
J gene: TRBJ1-5; V gene: TRBV28; clone size: .; CDR3 protein: ASSFLQGAQVGQPQH
J gene: TRBJ1-1; V gene: TRBV6-5; clone size: .; CDR3 protein: ASSFSSGRRTEAF
J gene: TRBJ1-4; V gene: TRBV5-1; clone size: .; CDR3 protein: ASSLDYRNEKLF
J gene: TRBJ1-2; V gene: TRBV19; clone size: .; CDR3 protein: ASSGSGGRGYT
J gene: TRBJ1-4; V gene: TRBV5-1; clone size: once; CDR3 protein: ASKSTGGNEKLF